One sample yielded the 21 T cell receptor beta chains listed below, sequenced in a study of cytomegalovirus exposure and HLA in healthy donors. The primer mix had 60 Vbeta and 13 Jbeta primers. Repertoires were generated with immunoSEQ multiplex PCR, while TCRdb's copy carries only in-frame clones and drops some. The listing records around 200,000 clones. Sequenced material: PBMCs. These receptors were obtained from a girl aged 2 to 9 in good health and CMV-seropositive.

The chain combines TRBV28 with TRBJ2-3, with 7 nucleotides matching TRBD1. V shed 10 bases and J 0 bases; nucleotides not matched to a gene: 4. CDR1 is MDHEN and CDR2 is SYDVKM in the germline V gene. The CDR3 has 13 amino acids. The CDR3 spells CAIPGQSTDTQYF. CDR3 nucleotides: TGTGCCATACCGGGACAGAGCACAGATACGCAGTATTTT.

This sequence joins TRBV28 and TRBJ2-1; 9 positions match TRBD2. The CDR3 spans 17 residues. The V gene's germline CDR1 is MDHEN and CDR2 SYDVKM. V lost 1 base and J lost 0; bases outside the gene matches: 4. CDR3 in amino acids: CASSLLASGISYNEQFF. The CDR3 DNA reads TGTGCCAGCAGTTTATTGGCTAGCGGGATCTCCTACAATGAGCAGTTCTTC.

This chain joins TRBV7-9 and TRBJ1-3; no clear D. V was shortened by 6 bases and J by 0 bases, with 12 bases between the two germline ends. The CDR3 spans 15 residues. CDR1 SEHNR and CDR2 FQNEAQ come from the germline V gene (reference sequence). CDR3 nucleotides: TGTGCCAGCAGTTTACCAGGTTTCTCTGGAAACACCATATATTTT. Translated, it gives CASSLPGFSGNTIYF.

This chain links TRBV6-5 with TRBJ2-1, with D possibly matching TRBD1 (5 bases). The CDR3 is 15 residues long. Germline CDR1 is MNHEY and CDR2 is SVGAGI. V lost 5 bases and J 8 bases, leaving 19 bases between the germline ends. The CDR3 DNA follows: TGTGCCAGCAGTCCTTTTGAACAGGTATCCTATGAGCAGTTCTTC. Encoded protein: CASSPFEQVSYEQFF.

The V gene is TRBV14, the J gene TRBJ1-2, with no clear D. The V gene's germline CDR1 is SGHDN and CDR2 FVKESK. This CDR3 contains 15 residues. The V end lost 1 base, the J end lost 8 bases, and 17 bases lay between the germline ends. CDR3: CASSQVAGPAGGYTF. The CDR3 DNA is TGTGCCAGCAGCCAAGTTGCAGGCCCAGCGGGAGGCTACACCTTC.

The genes are TRBV6-5 and TRBJ2-3, with D perhaps matching TRBD1 (6 bases). Trimming cost V 0 bases and J 8 bases, with 15 bases left between them. This CDR3 spans 15 amino acids. Germline V gene data show CDR1 as MNHEY and CDR2 as SVGAGI. CDR3: CASSYSGESRGTQYF. The CDR3 coding sequence is TGTGCCAGCAGTTACTCCGGAGAGAGCAGGGGTACGCAGTATTTT.

V gene TRBV13 combines with J gene TRBJ2-2; D is perhaps TRBD1 (5 bases). The ends were cut back, 3 bases at V and 6 bases at J, with 11 bases in the middle. Germline CDR1 PRHDT, CDR2 FYEKMQ (reference sequence). The CDR3 extends over 14 amino acids. In DNA form, the CDR3 reads TGTGCCAGCAGCTTCCGCTCAGGGTCCGGGGAGCTGTTTTTT. Translated, it gives CASSFRSGSGELFF.

The chain is built from TRBV5-1 and TRBJ2-7; D might be TRBD1 (5 bases). Trimming took off 4 bases at V and 7 bases at J, with 18 bases between the two ends. Germline loops: CDR1 SGHRS, CDR2 YFSETQ. This CDR3 is built from 14 residues. CDR3 sequence (DNA): TGCGCCAGCAGCCCGCGGACAACGATGGGGGAGCAGTACTTC. This encodes CASSPRTTMGEQYF.

The V gene is TRBV10-2, the J gene TRBJ2-2; the match to TRBD2 covers 12 bases. This CDR3 contains 19 residues. Germline V lookup: CDR1 WSHSY, CDR2 SAAADI. The J segment lost 1 base and the V segment lost 6 bases, leaving 12 bases of the junction unmatched. The CDR3 DNA reads as TGCGCCAGCAGGGACCTAGCGGGAGGGCGCGGAGGGAACACCGGGGAGCTGTTTTTT. It translates to CASRDLAGGRGGNTGELFF.

The CDR3 coding sequence is TGCGCCAGCAGTTGGGGGGCAACTAATGAAAAACTGTTTTTT. Translating it yields CASSWGATNEKLFF. The chain recombines TRBV5-1 with TRBJ1-4; TRBD1 might be the D (5 bases). Germline CDR1 reads SGHRS; CDR2 reads YFSETQ. This CDR3 has 14 amino acids. Trimming stripped 5 bases from V and 0 bases from J, with 8 bases between.

The chain couples TRBV11-2 to TRBJ2-1; maybe TRBD2 (5 bases). Deletions cut 5 bases from V and 6 bases from J, with 11 bases between. The CDR3 contains 13 residues. The germline V gene has CDR1 SGHAT and CDR2 FQNNGV. The CDR3 reads CASSPGFGNEQFF. In DNA form, the CDR3 reads TGTGCCAGCAGCCCGGGGTTCGGCAATGAGCAGTTCTTC.

The rearrangement joins TRBV7-9 to TRBJ2-1, with D possibly being TRBD1 (5 bases). The CDR3 loop spans 13 amino acids. Germline V gene data show CDR1 as SEHNR and CDR2 as FQNEAQ (reference sequence). Trimming shortened V by 5 bases and J by 6 bases, and 11 bases separated the two germline ends. The CDR3 nucleotides are TGTGCCAGCAGCCCTAGGGGATCCAATGAGCAGTTCTTC. It translates to CASSPRGSNEQFF.

CDR3 sequence reads: CASTSRLARVQYF. The CDR3 coding sequence is TGTGCCAGCACTTCCCGTCTAGCGCGGGTTCAGTACTTC. The V and J genes are TRBV28 and TRBJ2-4, with D maybe TRBD2 (6 bases). Looked up from germline, CDR1 is MDHEN and CDR2 is SYDVKM. The CDR3 loop spans 13 amino acids. The V end lost 7 bases, the J end lost 11 bases, and 18 bases lay between the germline ends.

CDR3 amino acids: CAISSRGATLSYEQYF. DNA for the CDR3: TGTGCCATCAGTAGTCGGGGGGCGACCCTTTCCTACGAGCAGTACTTC. This chain connects TRBV10-3 to TRBJ2-7; a weak D match, TRBD2 (7 bases). The V and J ends lost 5 bases and 1 base respectively, with 18 bases between them. This CDR3 has 16 residues. Germline V CDR1 and CDR2: ENHRY, SYGVKD.

The rearrangement joins TRBV7-9 to TRBJ2-7; D is possibly TRBD2 (6 bases). The CDR3 is 12 amino acids. Germline CDR1 reads SEHNR; CDR2 reads FQNEAQ (reference sequence). Trimming pared 8 bases from V and 2 bases from J, leaving 10 bases between. CDR3 protein: CASGRETYEQYF. The CDR3 nucleotides are TGTGCCAGCGGCCGGGAGACCTACGAGCAGTACTTC.

The V call is TRBV6-1, the J call TRBJ2-7; 10 bases match TRBD1. This CDR3 contains 14 residues. The V gene end was trimmed by 5 bases and the J gene end by 5 bases; junction bases not matched to a gene: 6. CDR1 and CDR2 (germline): MNHNS, SASEGT. The CDR3 bases are TGTGCCAGCAGTCCAAAGACAGGGGGCGACGAGCAGTACTTC. This codes for CASSPKTGGDEQYF.

The chain uses TRBV5-3 and TRBJ2-7; 7 bases align to TRBD1. TRBV5-3 falls under the ORF class, with uncertain function. V lost 3 bases and J lost 4; bases outside the gene matches: 7. The CDR3 loop spans 14 amino acids. The CDR3 region has the DNA TGTGCCAGAAGCTCCAGACAGGGTTCGTACGAGCAGTACTTC. Translating gives CARSSRQGSYEQYF.

This sequence joins TRBV7-9 and TRBJ2-1, with a possible D match to TRBD2 (7 bases). The V end lost 6 bases, the J end lost 9 bases, and 15 bases lay between the germline ends. The length of the CDR3 is 13 residues. The germline CDR1 and CDR2 sequences are SEHNR and FQNEAQ (reference sequence). In DNA form, the CDR3 reads TGTGCCAGCAGTCAAGGGGGGGCACGTGAGCAGTTCTTC. It codes for CASSQGGAREQFF. Full variable domain (missing parts from reference TRBV7-9 and TRBJ2-1): DTGVSQNPRHKITKRGQNVTFRCDPISEHNRLYWYRQTLGQGPEFLTYFQNEAQLEKSRLLSDRFSAERPKGSFSTLEIQRTEQGDSAMYLCASSQGGAREQFFGPGTRLTVL.

J is TRBJ2-5 and V is TRBV6-1, with 8 nucleotides matching TRBD1. Unmatched junction bases numbered 9, after V lost 10 bases and J lost 5 bases. The CDR3 contains 13 residues. Germline values: CDR1 MNHNS, CDR2 SASEGT. The CDR3 nucleotides are TGTGCCACGAAGCAGGGGGCCCGGGAGACCCAGTACTTC. It codes for CATKQGARETQYF.

The V and J genes are TRBV6-5 and TRBJ2-7, with 7 positions matching TRBD1. Trimming took 6 bases from V and 3 from J; bases not matched to a gene: 11. Germline CDR1 MNHEY, CDR2 SVGAGI. The CDR3 has 15 residues. CDR3: CASRKTGFVYYEQYF. In nucleotides, the CDR3 is TGTGCCAGCAGGAAGACAGGGTTCGTCTACTACGAGCAGTACTTC.

The CDR3 DNA reads TGTGCCTGGAGTGGGACTAGCGGCAATGAGCAGTTCTTC. Translation: CAWSGTSGNEQFF. The gene calls are TRBV30 and TRBJ2-1, with 10 bases identical to TRBD2. The trim removed 1 base at V and 6 bases at J, leaving 0 bases unmatched. Germline-derived CDR1 and CDR2 are GTSNPN and SVGIG (reference sequence). The CDR3 has 13 residues.